These 18 T cell receptor beta chains originate from one sample sequenced in a study of neurological immune-mediated disorders. One entry per CDR3 protein, called by TCRdb with MiXCR from the 5' RACE reads. This sample has 110,000 or so distinct CDR3 sequences, with 3.2% found just once. The sequenced material came from PBMCs. The receptor source for this set is a woman aged 25 to 39 with multiple sclerosis.

This clonotype was counted at least ten times. The J gene is TRBJ1-5, the V gene TRBV3-1, with D hard to call. The germline CDR1 and CDR2 sequences are LGHDT and YNNKEL (reference sequence). The CDR3 is 14 residues long. V was pared by 4 bases and J by 4 bases, with 11 bases between. This chain's CDR3 is CASSLRAENQPQHF. CDR3 nucleotide sequence: TGTGCCAGCAGCCTGAGGGCAGAAAATCAGCCCCAGCATTTT.

In its sample, this clonotype was seen many times. The chain combines TRBV20-1 with TRBJ1-6, with a possible D match to TRBD1 (6 bases). Germline CDR1 is DFQATT and CDR2 is SNEGSKA (reference sequence). The CDR3 runs to 14 residues. Trimming shortened V by 0 bases and J by 7 bases, and 10 bases separated the two germline ends. The CDR3 bases are TGCAGTGCTAGAGAGGGGGGCGGAAATTCACCCCTCCACTTT. Its translation is CSAREGGGNSPLHF.

There are many counts of this clonotype. The chain carries TRBV10-3 and TRBJ1-1, with a weak D call TRBD1 (6 bases). The CDR3 runs 13 residues. V lost 6 bases to trimming and J lost 2 bases, with 10 bases between them. Germline loops: CDR1 ENHRY, CDR2 SYGVKD. CDR3 in amino acids: CAIRRQDNTEAFF. The CDR3 bases are TGTGCCATCAGGCGACAGGATAACACTGAAGCTTTCTTT.

This clonotype was observed many times. The chain recombines TRBV15 with TRBJ2-3; D remains ambiguous. The germline CDR1 and CDR2 sequences are LNHNV and YYDKDF (reference sequence). This CDR3 is 15 amino acids long. Trimming pared 3 bases from V and 2 bases from J, leaving 12 bases between. The CDR3 DNA reads as TGTGCCACCAGCAGGGTCGCGGTACTCACAGATACGCAGTATTTT. Its protein is CATSRVAVLTDTQYF.

Many counts were recorded for this clonotype. The CDR3 region is CASSEVAVGGYTF. The DNA of the CDR3 is TGTGCCAGCAGTGAGGTGGCAGTAGGTGGCTACACCTTC. The chain employs TRBV6-1 and TRBJ1-2; no reliable D call. The CDR3 consists of 13 residues. Per the germline V gene, CDR1 is MNHNS and CDR2 is SASEGT. V was shortened by 3 bases and J by 7 bases, with 12 bases between the two germline ends.

This clonotype was picked up many times. The rearrangement uses TRBV14 and TRBJ2-3, with 8 positions matching TRBD2. J lost 2 bases, V lost 4 bases, and 17 bases had no gene match. This CDR3 spans 19 amino acids. Germline V gene lookup returns CDR1 SGHDN and CDR2 FVKESK. CDR3 DNA: TGTGCCAGCAGCCCGAGGACAGCAGCCACTAGCGGATACACAGATACGCAGTATTTT. Residues: CASSPRTAATSGYTDTQYF.

Many counts were recorded for this clonotype. This chain connects TRBV28 to TRBJ2-6; D perhaps matches TRBD1 (6 bases). Trimming shortened V by 6 bases and J by 0 bases, and 9 bases separated the two germline ends. Germline loops: CDR1 MDHEN, CDR2 SYDVKM. This CDR3 has 15 amino acids. Here the CDR3 reads CASSQGGSGANVLTF. DNA of the CDR3: TGTGCCAGCAGCCAAGGGGGCTCTGGGGCCAACGTCCTGACTTTC. Drawing the rest from reference TRBV28 and TRBJ2-6, the complete variable domain is DVKVTQSSRYLVKRTGEKVFLECVQDMDHENMFWYRQDPGLGLRLIYFSYDVKMKEKGDIPEGYSVSREKKERFSLILESASTNQTSMYLCASSQGGSGANVLTFGAGSRLTVL.

The sample holds many counts of this clonotype. This sequence joins TRBV27 and TRBJ1-2; D remains ambiguous. V was trimmed by 10 bases and J by 2 bases, leaving 17 bases between them. Germline V gene lookup returns CDR1 MNHEY and CDR2 SMNVEV (reference sequence). The CDR3 runs 14 residues. In DNA, the CDR3 is TGTGCCACCCAAACCTCGGCCGGCAACTATGGCTACACCTTC. Translating it yields CATQTSAGNYGYTF.

At least ten counts were recorded for this clonotype. A much bigger clone sits one base away, suggesting this may be a read error. V gene TRBV15 combines with J gene TRBJ2-5; D call uncertain. Germline lookup yields CDR1 LNHNV and CDR2 YYDKDF (reference sequence). The germline V and J ends were trimmed by 0 bases and 2 bases, with 7 bases remaining between them. This CDR3 has 14 amino acids. The CDR3 DNA reads TGTGCCACCAGCAGAGAAGGGCGGCAAGAGACCCAGTACTTC. This translates into CATSREGRQETQYF.

The chain carries TRBV11-2 and TRBJ2-3, with D maybe TRBD1 (6 bases). Germline-derived CDR1 and CDR2 are SGHAT and FQNNGV. The CDR3 spans 16 residues. Trimming shortened V by 1 base and J by 1 base, and 12 bases separated the two germline ends. CDR3 loop: CASSLGDYRGTDTQYF. CDR3 nucleotide sequence: TGTGCCAGCAGCTTAGGGGATTACAGGGGCACAGATACGCAGTATTTT.

There are many counts of this clonotype. CDR3 residues: CASSPNLGQGYNEQFF. As DNA, the CDR3 is TGTGCCAGCAGCCCCAACCTCGGACAGGGGTACAATGAGCAGTTCTTC. V gene TRBV7-9 combines with J gene TRBJ2-1; 9 bases are shared with TRBD1. V lost 5 bases, J lost 4 bases, and 9 bases stayed unmatched. The CDR3 runs 16 residues. CDR1 SEHNR and CDR2 FQNEAQ come from the germline V gene (reference sequence).

There are many counts of this clonotype. This chain joins TRBV20-1 and TRBJ1-2; D may be TRBD1 (6 bases). Trimming took off 6 bases at V and 4 bases at J, with 15 bases between the two ends. This CDR3 contains 13 residues. Germline assignment: CDR1 DFQATT and CDR2 SNEGSKA (reference sequence). Written as DNA, the CDR3 is TGCAGTGCCAGCCAAGGGGGGGTCTATGGCTACACCTTC. This codes for CSASQGGVYGYTF.

This clonotype was counted only a few times. The V call is TRBV4-1, the J call TRBJ2-5, with TRBD2 identical over 13 bases. There are 17 residues in the CDR3. Trimming cost V 4 bases and J 2 bases; bases outside gene matches: 7. CDR1 MGHRA and CDR2 YSYEKL come from the germline V gene. The CDR3 DNA reads as TGCGCCAGCAGCCGACGACTAGCGGGGGGATTTCAAGAGACCCAGTACTTC. This codes for CASSRRLAGGFQETQYF.

This clonotype was observed at least ten times. V is TRBV20-1 and J is TRBJ2-1, with a tentative D call TRBD2 (5 bases). This CDR3 spans 15 amino acids. V was cut by 5 bases and J by 6 bases, with 20 bases left in between. From germline, CDR1 is DFQATT and CDR2 SNEGSKA (reference sequence). The CDR3 region is CSADHPGKGFNEQFF. The CDR3 bases are TGCAGTGCTGACCACCCGGGAAAGGGATTCAATGAGCAGTTCTTC.

In its sample, this clonotype was seen many times. The rearrangement uses TRBV2 and TRBJ2-3; possibly TRBD1 for D (5 bases). There are 14 residues in the CDR3. The V and J ends lost 4 bases and 5 bases respectively, with 13 bases between them. Germline loops: CDR1 SNHLY, CDR2 FYNNEI. CDR3 DNA sequence: TGTGCCAGCAGTGCGTGGTTGGGGCTAGATACGCAGTATTTT. This sequence encodes CASSAWLGLDTQYF.

Points on this clonotype: A single base separates this from a much larger clone, so it may be a read error. The chain combines TRBV6-5 with TRBJ2-1, with 7 bases matching TRBD1. The CDR3 totals 15 residues. Germline CDR1 reads MNHEY; CDR2 reads SVGAGI. V lost 4 bases, J lost 6 bases, and 9 bases stayed unmatched. The CDR3 loop is CASSSSGGSVNEQFF. Here the CDR3 DNA reads TGTGCCAGCAGTTCCTCAGGGGGATCGGTCAATGAGCAGTTCTTC.

CDR3 amino acids: CASSLSDREETQYF. The CDR3 nucleotides read TGTGCCAGCAGCTTAAGTGACCGTGAGGAGACCCAGTACTTC. V gene TRBV7-2 combines with J gene TRBJ2-5, with unresolved D. The CDR3 has 14 residues. With 2 bases removed from V and 5 bases from J, the gap between germline ends came to 12 bases. Germline values: CDR1 SGHTA, CDR2 FQGNSA.

There are many counts of this clonotype. V and J are TRBV5-1 and TRBJ2-1, with 10 bases matching TRBD1. Trimming cost V 6 bases and J 4 bases; bases outside gene matches: 7. This CDR3 has 15 amino acids. The V gene's germline CDR1 is SGHRS and CDR2 YFSETQ. The DNA of the CDR3 is TGCGCCAGCAACCTCGACAGGGGGCTGTACAATGAGCAGTTCTTC. Amino acids: CASNLDRGLYNEQFF.